This record looks at one TCR beta chain sequence and its context. Its antigen target is currently unknown. Base quality data are lacking; no much larger clone is found one base away. The germline V gene provides CDR1 LGHNA and CDR2 YSLEER. The CDR3 runs 15 residues from the cysteine to the phenylalanine. Here the CDR3 DNA is all that survives: 45 bases in frame from base 1. Ends trimmed: V by 2 bases, J by 4 bases; bases unmatched to a gene: 6. The sample is drawn from a study of T-cell memory formation after mild COVID-19 (dated by TCRdb to 2020 to 2023). In the study overall: Most TCR sequence clusters were specific to one of the two donors. T-cell clones expanding and contracting after mild COVID-19 in two donors were tracked by longitudinal TCRalpha and TCRbeta repertoire sequencing. The cohort was made up of two young adult volunteers, one female and one male, who were previously healthy.

Summary of the overall study and its limitations: The study included only a couple of mild cases, and larger cohorts that include severe cases with pre-infection samples were judged to be necessary. The detection of some responding clones in pre-infection memory suggests that pre-existing cross-reactive memory T cells joined the SARS-CoV-2 response. Balanced CD4/CD8 phenotypes were observed for clones contracting from day 15 to 85, whereas a bias towards CD4+ was observed for a second wave of clones expanding from day 15 to 37. Contracting CD4+ clones appeared mostly in the CM and EM memory subsets, whereas CD8+ clones were enriched in EMRA. The second-wave clones that peaked on day 37 were not confirmed to be SARS-CoV-2 specific.

PBMCs were isolated by Ficoll-Paque density gradient centrifugation. Sequenced on an Illumina NovaSeq 6000. cDNA libraries for TCRalpha and TCRbeta were prepared by 5'RACE using constant-segment primers, with sample barcodes and unique molecular identifiers added. Trizol reagent was used to extract RNA from every sample. The libraries were amplified in two PCR steps, and the second step added a second sample barcode and Illumina TruSeq adapters. Libraries were sequenced on an Illumina NovaSeq with 2 x 150 bp paired-end reads. The authors' pipeline ran thus. Demultiplexing of reads and collapsing into UMI-guided consensus sequences were performed with migec v1.2.7. Using mixcr v2.1.11, UMI consensuses were aligned to TRA and TRB V and J templates and then assembled into clonotypes. Expanded or contracted clonotypes were those called significant by both edgeR and NoisET, with noise models trained on biological replicates. For edgeR calls, a false discovery rate-adjusted p below 0.01 and a log2 fold-change threshold of 1 were applied. PCA with hierarchical clustering of max-normalized trajectories of the 1000 most abundant clonotypes was used as exploratory dynamics analysis. Separately sequenced CD4+ and CD8+ repertoires were used to assign the CD4 or CD8 phenotype of responding clones. TCRdb's own reprocessing of the public reads used fastp at Q25 and MiXCR and kept productive beta chains. Each record represents a unique CDR3 protein, reported with the most common genes and DNA among its rows. TCRdb, not the authors, supplied the V and J calls. This sample holds roughly 350,000 distinct CDR3 sequences; 20% to 25% were observed only once. Around 13% of the sample belongs to the ten largest clones.

The rearranged segments are TRBV4-3 and TRBJ2-7; 9 bases in the junction line up with TRBD1. Input material: PBMCs or a T cell subset sorted from them (not recorded which). The TCR comes from an adult woman who had mild COVID-19 (a few samples of this study predate the infection). The sample titles of this study are shuffled in the database, so cell type and time point are left out; the donor was told from shared clones. CDR3 loop: CASSQTGTGPYEQYF. In nucleotides, the sequence is TGCGCCAGCAGCCAAACCGGGACAGGGCCATACGAGCAGTACTTC.